Shown below are 12 T cell receptor beta chains from a single sample sequenced in a study of CXCR3-negative and CXCR3-positive naive CD8 T cells. Preparation of TRB cDNA libraries relied on 5' RACE carrying UMI labels. TCRdb reprocessed the 5' RACE reads, keeping one entry per CDR3 protein, no DNA. This table lists around 5,900 distinct CDR3 sequences. The sample was naive CXCR3- CD8+ T cells from blood. Subset described: CD45RO-CCR7+CD27+CD95- naive CD8+ T cells lacking CXCR3 (TNR3-). Receptors originate from a human donor in good health. Some clones in this sample may be carry-over from other donors' samples.

The V call is TRBV2, the J call TRBJ2-7; TCRdb selects TRBD2, and the lack of DNA leaves this call unchecked. The germline CDR1 and CDR2 sequences are SNHLY and FYNNEI. This CDR3 spans 15 amino acids. The CDR3 sequence is CASSPTSGSQYEQYF.

CDR3 protein: CASSSPMETQYF. The rearrangement uses TRBV28 and TRBJ2-5. The CDR3 length is 12 residues. Germline CDR1 and CDR2: MDHEN and SYDVKM.

The genes are TRBV7-7 and TRBJ2-1; TCRdb outputs TRBD2, but without DNA this stays unchecked. This CDR3 is 13 amino acids long. Looked up from germline, CDR1 is SSHAT and CDR2 is FNYEAQ (reference sequence). This chain's CDR3 is CASSLGEDNEQFF.

This chain joins TRBV6-5 and TRBJ2-1. Germline V lookup: CDR1 MNHEY, CDR2 SVGAGI. CDR3 length: 12 residues. CDR3 amino acids: CGLKGPNNEQFF.

Its frequency marks this clonotype as medium-sized. The chain joins TRBV28 to TRBJ1-5; the TCRdb call, TRBD1, lacks DNA for checking. This CDR3 region has 19 residues. From germline, CDR1 is MDHEN and CDR2 SYDVKM. CDR3 sequence: CASGTIRDRGLSGNQPQHF.

Judged by frequency, this clonotype is medium-sized. The chain is built from TRBV5-5 and TRBJ2-1; TCRdb reports TRBD2, a call that lacks DNA to check it against. Germline CDR1 is SGHKS and CDR2 is YYEKEE (reference sequence). The CDR3 runs 15 residues. This chain's CDR3 is CASSPGLAGVVEQFF. Filled out from reference TRBV5-5 and TRBJ2-1, the complete variable domain reads DAGVTQSPTHLIKTRGQQVTLRCSPISGHKSVSWYQQVLGQGPQFIFQYYEKEERGRGNFPDRFSARQFPNYSSELNVNALLLGDSALYLCASSPGLAGVVEQFFGPGTRLTVL.

The chain carries TRBV20-1 and TRBJ1-5; TCRdb gives TRBD1 as the D gene, but with no DNA this cannot be confirmed. The CDR3 length is 16 residues. Looked up from germline, CDR1 is DFQATT and CDR2 is SNEGSKA (reference sequence). This chain's CDR3 is CSARSGQGAKNQPQHF.

By frequency, this clonotype is medium-sized. This chain links TRBV7-9 with TRBJ2-5; checking the TCRdb D call of TRBD2 is not possible without DNA. Germline assignment: CDR1 SEHNR and CDR2 FQNEAQ (reference sequence). CDR3 length equals 15 residues. CDR3 residues: CASSLGPVAGETQYF.

This clonotype is identified as medium-sized from frequency. The gene calls are TRBV29-1 and TRBJ2-2. The CDR3 loop spans 11 amino acids. Germline values: CDR1 SQVTM, CDR2 ANQGSEA. The CDR3 spells CSVVWSGELFF.

According to its frequency, this clonotype is medium-sized. The chain employs TRBV3-1 and TRBJ2-5; TCRdb designates TRBD2, a call that cannot be tested without DNA. Germline V gene lookup returns CDR1 LGHDT and CDR2 YNNKEL (reference sequence). CDR3 length equals 13 residues. The CDR3 sequence: CASSNWDLKTQYF.

Its frequency marks this clonotype as medium-sized. The rearrangement joins TRBV20-1 to TRBJ2-7; lacking DNA, the TRBD1 call made by TCRdb goes unchecked. The CDR3 is made up of 14 amino acids. CDR1 is DFQATT and CDR2 is SNEGSKA in the germline V gene (reference sequence). The CDR3: CSASLGADTYEQYF.

This chain uses TRBV7-9 with TRBJ2-1. Germline V gene sequence: CDR1 SEHNR, CDR2 FQNEAQ (reference sequence). The CDR3 has 12 residues. The CDR3 here is CASSLESNEQFF.